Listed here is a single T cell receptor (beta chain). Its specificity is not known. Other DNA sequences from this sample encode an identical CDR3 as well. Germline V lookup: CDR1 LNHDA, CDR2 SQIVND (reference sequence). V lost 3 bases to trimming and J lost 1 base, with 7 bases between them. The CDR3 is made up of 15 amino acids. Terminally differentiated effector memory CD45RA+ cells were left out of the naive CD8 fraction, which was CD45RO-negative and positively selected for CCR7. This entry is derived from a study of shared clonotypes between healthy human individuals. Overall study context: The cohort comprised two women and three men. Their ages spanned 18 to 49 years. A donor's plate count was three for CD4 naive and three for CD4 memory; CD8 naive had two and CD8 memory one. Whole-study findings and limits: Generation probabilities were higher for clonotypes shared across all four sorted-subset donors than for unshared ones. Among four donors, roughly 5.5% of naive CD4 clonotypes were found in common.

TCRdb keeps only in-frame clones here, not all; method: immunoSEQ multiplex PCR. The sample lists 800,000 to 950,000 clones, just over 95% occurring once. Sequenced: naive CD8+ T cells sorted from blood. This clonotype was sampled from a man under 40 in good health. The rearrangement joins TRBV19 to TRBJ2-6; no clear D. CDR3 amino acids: CASSIGGSGANVLTF. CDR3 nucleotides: TGTGCCAGTAGTATTGGTGGGTCTGGGGCCAACGTCCTGACTTTC. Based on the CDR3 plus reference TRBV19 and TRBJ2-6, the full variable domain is DGGITQSPKYLFRKEGQNVTLSCEQNLNHDAMYWYRQDPGQGLRLIYYSQIVNDFQKGDIAEGYSVSREKKESFPLTVTSAQKNPTAFYLCASSIGGSGANVLTFGAGSRLTVL.